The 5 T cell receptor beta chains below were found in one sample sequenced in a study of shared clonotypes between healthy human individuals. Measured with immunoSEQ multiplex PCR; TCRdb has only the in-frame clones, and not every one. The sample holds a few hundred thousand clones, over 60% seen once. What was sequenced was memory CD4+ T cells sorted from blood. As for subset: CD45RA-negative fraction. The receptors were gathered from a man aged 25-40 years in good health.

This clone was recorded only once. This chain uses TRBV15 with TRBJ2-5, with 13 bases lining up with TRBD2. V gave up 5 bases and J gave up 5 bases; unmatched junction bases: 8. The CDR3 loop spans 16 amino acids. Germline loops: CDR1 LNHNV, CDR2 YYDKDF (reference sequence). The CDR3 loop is CATSGYGLAGVETQYF. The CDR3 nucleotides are TGTGCCACCAGCGGCTATGGACTAGCGGGAGTTGAGACCCAGTACTTC. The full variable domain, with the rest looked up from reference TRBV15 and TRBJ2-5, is DAMVIQNPRYQVTQFGKPVTLSCSQTLNHNVMYWYQQKSSQAPKLLFHYYDKDFNNEADTPDNFQSRRPNTSFCFLDIRSPGLGDTAMYLCATSGYGLAGVETQYFGPGTRLLVL.

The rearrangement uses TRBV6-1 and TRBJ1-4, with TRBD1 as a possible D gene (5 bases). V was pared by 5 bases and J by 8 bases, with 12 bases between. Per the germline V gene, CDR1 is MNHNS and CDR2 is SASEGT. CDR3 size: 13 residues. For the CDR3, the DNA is TGTGCCAGCAGTATGGGGTCAGGGGAAAAACTGTTTTTT. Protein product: CASSMGSGEKLFF.

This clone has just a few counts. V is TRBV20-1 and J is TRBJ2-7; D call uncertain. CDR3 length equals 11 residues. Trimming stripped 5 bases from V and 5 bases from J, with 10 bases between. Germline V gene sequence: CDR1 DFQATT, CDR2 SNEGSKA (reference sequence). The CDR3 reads CSAPGQHEQYF. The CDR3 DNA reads TGCAGTGCTCCCGGCCAGCACGAGCAGTACTTC.

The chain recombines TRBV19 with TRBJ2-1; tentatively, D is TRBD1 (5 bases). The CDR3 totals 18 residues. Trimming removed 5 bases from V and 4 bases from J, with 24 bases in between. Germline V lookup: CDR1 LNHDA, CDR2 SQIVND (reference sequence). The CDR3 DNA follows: TGTGCCAGTAGTCCCCGTGGGTCGGCAGGGCCCACATACAATGAGCAGTTCTTC. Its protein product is CASSPRGSAGPTYNEQFF.

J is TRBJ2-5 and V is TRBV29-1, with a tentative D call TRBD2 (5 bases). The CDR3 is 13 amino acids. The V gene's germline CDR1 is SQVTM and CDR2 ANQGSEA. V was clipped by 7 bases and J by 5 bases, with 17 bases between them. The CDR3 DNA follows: TGCAGCGGGGAGTTTGGGGTCGGGGAGACCCAGTACTTC. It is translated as CSGEFGVGETQYF.